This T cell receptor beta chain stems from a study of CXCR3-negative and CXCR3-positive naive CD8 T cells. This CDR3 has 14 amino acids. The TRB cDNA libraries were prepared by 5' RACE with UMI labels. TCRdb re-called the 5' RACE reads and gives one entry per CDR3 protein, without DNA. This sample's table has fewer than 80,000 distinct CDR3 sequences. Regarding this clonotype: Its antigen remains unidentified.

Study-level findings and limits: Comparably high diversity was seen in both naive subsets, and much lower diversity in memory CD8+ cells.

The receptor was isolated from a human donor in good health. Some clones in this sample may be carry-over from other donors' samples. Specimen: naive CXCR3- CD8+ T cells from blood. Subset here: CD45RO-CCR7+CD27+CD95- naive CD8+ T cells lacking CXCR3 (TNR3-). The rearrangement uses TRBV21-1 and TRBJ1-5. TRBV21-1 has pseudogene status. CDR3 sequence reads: CASRKGQRSRPQHF.